A selection of T cell receptor beta chains follows, all from one sample in a study of T cells after yellow fever vaccination. MiXCR was run by TCRdb on the 5' RACE reads, yielding one entry per CDR3 protein. The data contain about 300,000 distinct CDR3 sequences, around 6.8% of them singletons. This specimen was PBMCs, taken 45 days after the first yellow fever vaccination. These receptors were obtained from a man younger than 30 who received the YFV17D yellow fever vaccine. CDR3s include the opening cysteine and the closing phenylalanine or tryptophan. A D gene is named only where the DNA matches it firmly.

V gene	J gene	D gene	CDR3 protein
TRBV20-1	TRBJ2-1	TRBD2	CSAVPLAGPYNEQFF
TRBV5-1	TRBJ2-1	-	CASSLVRNDYNEQFF
TRBV30	TRBJ2-7	-	CAWSDIRGVYEQYF
TRBV7-9	TRBJ1-3	TRBD1	CASSPTFGTVSGNTIYF
TRBV6-1	TRBJ1-1	TRBD1	CASSGPGGTLSAFF
TRBV10-3	TRBJ2-2	-	CTISVTGATELFF
TRBV12-3/TRBV12-4	TRBJ1-1	-	CASSGQDTEAFF
TRBV19	TRBJ2-7	-	CASSTGSYEQYF
TRBV4-3	TRBJ2-1	-	CASSQETSRDEQFF
TRBV15	TRBJ1-1	-	CATSRDRVQNTEAFF
TRBV18	TRBJ1-5	TRBD1	CASCDGQGAGQPQHF
TRBV6-5	TRBJ2-1	-	CASSYPGVLYEQFF
TRBV7-8	TRBJ2-2	-	CASSPPPGTSTGELFF
TRBV12-3/TRBV12-4	TRBJ2-5	-	CASSQQVLTAQYF
TRBV6-5	TRBJ1-6	-	CASSYTQGWAPLHF
TRBV11-2	TRBJ1-3	-	CASSRALASPSSGNTIYF
TRBV12-3/TRBV12-4	TRBJ2-2	-	CASSLRSGPTGELFF
TRBV4-1	TRBJ1-5	-	CASSQDWISNQPQHF
TRBV7-9	TRBJ2-3	TRBD2	CASSLAGVPDTQYF
TRBV7-2	TRBJ1-6	-	CASSTQGSPLHF
TRBV27	TRBJ2-7	-	CASSFAGPAYEQYF
TRBV27	TRBJ2-5	-	CASSSPASLETQYF
TRBV6-2/TRBV6-3	TRBJ2-1	-	CASSGDYNEQFF
TRBV7-2	TRBJ2-7	-	CASSLAWVPFSGEQYF
TRBV10-3	TRBJ1-1	-	CAISGGRGGDTEAFF
TRBV18	TRBJ1-3	-	CASSRETSGNTIYF
TRBV5-1	TRBJ1-1	TRBD1	CASSPAGTANTEAFF
TRBV7-9	TRBJ1-2	TRBD1	CANSSTGASSYGYTF
TRBV4-1	TRBJ1-6	-	CASSLRTSVGAYNSPLHF
TRBV6-2/TRBV6-3	TRBJ2-3	-	CASSYGGARWGTQYF
TRBV20-1	TRBJ2-2	-	CSARGSDPTGELFF
TRBV6-5	TRBJ2-7	-	CASSYSTQAYYEQYF
TRBV6-2/TRBV6-3	TRBJ1-1	-	CASSYGGVNTEAFF
TRBV11-3	TRBJ2-3	-	CASSLGSAPDTQYF
TRBV6-2/TRBV6-3	TRBJ2-2	-	CASSYSGTTGELFF
TRBV7-9	TRBJ2-3	TRBD2	CASRETSGVADTQYF
TRBV12-3/TRBV12-4	TRBJ2-1	-	CASSLLSNGNEQFF
TRBV28	TRBJ2-1	TRBD1	CASRQTGGADNEQFF
TRBV2	TRBJ2-1	-	CASGGWSNEQFF
TRBV4-1	TRBJ2-1	TRBD2	CASSLRGGGGSLSYNEQFF
TRBV4-1	TRBJ2-6	TRBD2	CASSRGTSGVSGANVLTF
TRBV5-6	TRBJ2-1	TRBD2	CASSLAAGGPYEQFF